The present entry profiles one T cell receptor beta chain with its context. The table came from immunoSEQ multiplex PCR; TCRdb's copy has only in-frame clones and leaves some out. Of about 270,000 clones in the sample, about four fifths were seen once. The data were obtained in a study of blood T cell repertoires in COVID-19. Trimming removed 0 bases at V and 0 bases at J, with 6 bases between. The CDR3 contains 15 residues. Per the germline V gene, CDR1 is LNHNV and CDR2 is YYDKDF (reference sequence). The chain is built from TRBV15 and TRBJ2-1; D not resolved. The clonotype originates from a woman aged 45-65 years who had recovered from COVID-19. Sequencing was performed on peripheral blood. CDR3 residues: CATSREEASYNEQFF. The CDR3 DNA reads as TGTGCCACCAGCAGAGAAGAAGCCTCCTACAATGAGCAGTTCTTC.